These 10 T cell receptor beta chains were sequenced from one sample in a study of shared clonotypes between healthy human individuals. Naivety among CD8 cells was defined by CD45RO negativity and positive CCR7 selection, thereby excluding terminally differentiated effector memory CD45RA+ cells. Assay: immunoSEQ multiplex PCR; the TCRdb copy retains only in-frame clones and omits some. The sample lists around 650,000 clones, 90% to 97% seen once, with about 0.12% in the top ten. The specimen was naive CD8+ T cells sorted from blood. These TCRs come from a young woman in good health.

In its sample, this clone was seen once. In DNA, the CDR3 is TGTGCCAGCAACAAGGCCTCAAGCATAGTCGCCGAGCAGTACTTC. It encodes CASNKASSIVAEQYF. The V call is TRBV7-9, the J call TRBJ2-7, with unresolved D. The V gene's germline CDR1 is SEHNR and CDR2 FQNEAQ (reference sequence). V was clipped by 7 bases and J by 6 bases, with 22 bases between them. The CDR3 covers 15 residues.

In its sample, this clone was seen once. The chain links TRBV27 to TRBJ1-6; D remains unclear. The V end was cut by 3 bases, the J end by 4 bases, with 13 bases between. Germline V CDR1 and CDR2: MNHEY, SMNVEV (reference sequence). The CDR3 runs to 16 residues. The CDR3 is CASSFSVASYNSPLHF. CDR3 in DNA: TGTGCCAGCAGTTTTTCTGTGGCCTCATATAATTCACCCCTCCACTTT.

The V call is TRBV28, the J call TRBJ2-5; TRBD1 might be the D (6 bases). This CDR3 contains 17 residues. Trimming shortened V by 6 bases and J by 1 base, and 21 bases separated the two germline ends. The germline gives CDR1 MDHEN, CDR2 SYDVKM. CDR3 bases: TGTGCCAGCAGCTTCTCGGGGCAGGGGAGATTCCAAGAGACCCAGTACTTC. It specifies CASSFSGQGRFQETQYF.

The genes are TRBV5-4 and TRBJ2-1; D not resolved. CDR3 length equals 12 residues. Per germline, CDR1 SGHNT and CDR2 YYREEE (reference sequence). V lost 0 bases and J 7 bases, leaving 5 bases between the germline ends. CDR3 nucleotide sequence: TGTGCCAGCAGCTTGGTTAGGAATGAGCAGTTCTTC. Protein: CASSLVRNEQFF.

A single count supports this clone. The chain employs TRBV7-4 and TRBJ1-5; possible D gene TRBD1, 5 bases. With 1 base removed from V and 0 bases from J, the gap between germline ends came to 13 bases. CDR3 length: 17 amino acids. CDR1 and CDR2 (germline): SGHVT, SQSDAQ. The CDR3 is CASSLVWTPYSNQPQHF. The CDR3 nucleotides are TGTGCCAGCAGCTTAGTTTGGACACCCTATAGCAATCAGCCCCAGCATTTT.

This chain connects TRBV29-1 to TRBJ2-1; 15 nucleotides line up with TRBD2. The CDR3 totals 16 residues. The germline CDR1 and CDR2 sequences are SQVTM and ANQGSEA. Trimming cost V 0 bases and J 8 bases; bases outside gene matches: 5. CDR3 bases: TGCAGCGTTGAAGATCAAGGGACTAGCGGGGGGTATGAGCAGTTCTTC. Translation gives CSVEDQGTSGGYEQFF.

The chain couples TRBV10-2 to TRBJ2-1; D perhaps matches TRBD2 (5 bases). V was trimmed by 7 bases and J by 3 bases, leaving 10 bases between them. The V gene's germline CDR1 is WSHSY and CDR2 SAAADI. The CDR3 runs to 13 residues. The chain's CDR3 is CASTDSNYNEQFF. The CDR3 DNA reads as TGCGCCAGCACGGACTCCAACTACAATGAGCAGTTCTTC.

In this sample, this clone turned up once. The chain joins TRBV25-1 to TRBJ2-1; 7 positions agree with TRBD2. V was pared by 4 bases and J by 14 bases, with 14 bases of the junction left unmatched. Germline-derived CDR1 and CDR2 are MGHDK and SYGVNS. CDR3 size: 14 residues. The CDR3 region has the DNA TGTGCCAGCAGTGGTACCCGCCTAGCGGAGATCAAGTTCTTC. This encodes CASSGTRLAEIKFF.

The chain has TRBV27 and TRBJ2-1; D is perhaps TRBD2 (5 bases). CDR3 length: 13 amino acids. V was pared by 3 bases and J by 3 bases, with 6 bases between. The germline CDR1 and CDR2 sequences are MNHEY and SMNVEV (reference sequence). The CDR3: CASSLDFYNEQFF. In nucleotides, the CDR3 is TGTGCCAGCAGTTTGGACTTCTACAATGAGCAGTTCTTC.

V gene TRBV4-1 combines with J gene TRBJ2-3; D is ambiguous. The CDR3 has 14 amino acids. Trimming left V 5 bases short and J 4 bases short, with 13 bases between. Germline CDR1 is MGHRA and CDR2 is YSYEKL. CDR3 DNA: TGCGCCAGCAGCGGAGCTAGGTCCGCAGATACGCAGTATTTT. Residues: CASSGARSADTQYF.